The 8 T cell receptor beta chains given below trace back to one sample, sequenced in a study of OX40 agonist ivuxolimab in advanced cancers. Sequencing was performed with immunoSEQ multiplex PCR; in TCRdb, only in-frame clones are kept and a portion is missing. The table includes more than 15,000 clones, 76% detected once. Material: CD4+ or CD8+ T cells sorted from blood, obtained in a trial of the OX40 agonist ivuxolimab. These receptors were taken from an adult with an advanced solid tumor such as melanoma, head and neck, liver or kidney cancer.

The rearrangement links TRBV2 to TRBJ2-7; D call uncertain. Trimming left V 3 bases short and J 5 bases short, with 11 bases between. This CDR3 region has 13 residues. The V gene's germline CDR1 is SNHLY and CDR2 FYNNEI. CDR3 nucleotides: TGTGCCAGCAGTGATCAGGCTGTCCACGAGCAGTACTTC. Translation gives CASSDQAVHEQYF.

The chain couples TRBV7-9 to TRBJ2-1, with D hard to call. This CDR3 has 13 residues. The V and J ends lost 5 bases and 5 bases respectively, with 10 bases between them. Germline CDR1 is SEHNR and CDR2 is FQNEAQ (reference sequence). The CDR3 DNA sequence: TGTGCCAGCAGCCAGGTCCTAAACAATGAGCAGTTCTTC. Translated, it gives CASSQVLNNEQFF.

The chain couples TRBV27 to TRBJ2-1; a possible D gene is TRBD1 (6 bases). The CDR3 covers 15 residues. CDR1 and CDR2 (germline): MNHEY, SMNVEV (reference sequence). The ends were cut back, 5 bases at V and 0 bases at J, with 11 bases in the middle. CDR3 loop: CASSGEGVSYNEQFF. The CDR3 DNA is TGTGCCAGCAGTGGAGAGGGGGTCTCCTACAATGAGCAGTTCTTC.

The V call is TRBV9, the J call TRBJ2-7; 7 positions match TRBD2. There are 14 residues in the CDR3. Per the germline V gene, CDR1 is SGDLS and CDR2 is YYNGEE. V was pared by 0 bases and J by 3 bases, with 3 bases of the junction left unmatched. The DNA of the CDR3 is TGTGCCAGCAGCGTAGGACTAGCAGACTACGAGCAGTACTTC. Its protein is CASSVGLADYEQYF.

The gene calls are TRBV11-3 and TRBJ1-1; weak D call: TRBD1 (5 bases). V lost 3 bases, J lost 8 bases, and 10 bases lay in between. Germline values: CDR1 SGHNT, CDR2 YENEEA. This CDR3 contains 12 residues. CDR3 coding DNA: TGTGCCAGCAGCTTCGAAGGGGTCGAAGCTTTCTTT. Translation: CASSFEGVEAFF.

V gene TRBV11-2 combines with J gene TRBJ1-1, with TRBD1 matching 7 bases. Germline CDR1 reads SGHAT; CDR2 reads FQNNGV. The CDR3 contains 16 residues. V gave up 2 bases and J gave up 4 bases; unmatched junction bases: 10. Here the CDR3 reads CASSLSGGVVGTEAFF. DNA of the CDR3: TGTGCCAGCAGCTTATCAGGGGGGGTCGTTGGCACTGAAGCTTTCTTT.

The CDR3 loop reads CASSVRQANTGELFF. CDR3 bases: TGCGCCAGCAGCGTCCGACAGGCGAACACCGGGGAGCTGTTTTTT. The chain couples TRBV4-3 to TRBJ2-2, with TRBD1 as a possible D gene (6 bases). This CDR3 has 15 amino acids. Germline V gives CDR1 LGHNA, CDR2 YSLEER. V gave up 5 bases and J gave up 0 bases, with 10 bases separating them.

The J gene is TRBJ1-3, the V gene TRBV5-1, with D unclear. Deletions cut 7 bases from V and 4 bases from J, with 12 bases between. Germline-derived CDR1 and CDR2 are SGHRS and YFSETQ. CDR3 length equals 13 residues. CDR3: CASRMTQGNTIYF. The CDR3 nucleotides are TGCGCCAGCCGAATGACACAGGGAAACACCATATATTTT.